A selection of T cell receptor beta chains follows, all from one sample in a study of blood T cell repertoires in COVID-19. Produced via immunoSEQ multiplex PCR; TCRdb's table is partial and in-frame only. This sample has 110,000 to 150,000 clones, with 85% to 90% found just once. Sample: peripheral blood. The receptor source for this set is a man aged 45-60 years with active or convalescent COVID-19. CDR3s include the opening cysteine and the closing phenylalanine or tryptophan. D genes are given only for firm matches. Only some rows state a clone size, as once, few, many or a class for expanded clones.

TRBD1,TRBJ2-7,15,TRBV9,.,CASSIGTGVFYEQYF,TGTGCCAGCAGCATCGGGACAGGGGTCTTCTACGAGCAGTACTTC
TRBD2,TRBJ2-7,14,TRBV6-5,.,CASMMGLAGYEQYF,TGTGCCAGCATGATGGGACTAGCGGGCTACGAGCAGTACTTC
.,TRBJ1-4,15,TRBV25-1,.,CASSAVTNRDEKLFF,TGTGCCAGCAGTGCCGTGACTAACCGGGATGAAAAACTGTTTTTT
.,TRBJ2-7,11,TRBV2,few,CASRTGYEQYF,TGTGCCAGCAGGACAGGCTACGAGCAGTACTTC
.,TRBJ1-1,13,TRBV4-2,.,CASGDKLNTEAFF,TGTGCCAGCGGGGACAAATTGAACACTGAAGCTTTCTTT
.,TRBJ1-1,12,TRBV7-2,.,CASSLSGWEAFF,TGTGCCAGCAGCTTATCAGGATGGGAAGCTTTCTTT
TRBD1,TRBJ2-2,20,TRBV5-1,.,CASSLFIWGLTGKNTGELFF,TGCGCCAGCAGCTTGTTTATATGGGGATTGACAGGGAAGAACACCGGGGAGCTGTTTTTT
.,TRBJ2-5,12,TRBV7-2,.,CASSLGVETQYF,TGTGCCAGCAGCTTAGGCGTTGAGACCCAGTACTTC
TRBD2,TRBJ2-7,15,TRBV7-2,.,CASSLSPLAGVKQYF,TGTGCCAGCAGCTTGAGCCCGCTAGCGGGAGTCAAGCAGTACTTC
.,TRBJ2-1,16,TRBV6-2/TRBV6-3,.,CASSYSGVPRGNEQFF,TGTGCCAGCAGTTACTCGGGCGTCCCCCGGGGCAATGAGCAGTTCTTC
TRBD1,TRBJ1-1,19,TRBV10-2,.,CASSVRAQRRTGKNTEAFF,TGCGCCAGCAGTGTAAGGGCTCAGAGACGGACAGGGAAAAACACTGAAGCTTTCTTT
TRBD1,TRBJ1-5,14,TRBV30,.,CAWSWTGGGQPQHF,TGTGCCTGGAGTTGGACAGGGGGAGGTCAGCCCCAGCATTTT
TRBD1,TRBJ1-1,13,TRBV7-3,.,CASSPGTGGAAFF,TGTGCCAGCAGCCCCGGGACAGGGGGCGCAGCTTTCTTT
.,TRBJ2-7,15,TRBV4-3,.,CASSQDWTKYYEQYF,TGCGCCAGCAGCCAAGACTGGACTAAGTACTACGAGCAGTACTTC
.,TRBJ2-4,15,TRBV2,.,CASSEALSAKNIQYF,TGTGCCAGCAGTGAAGCTCTATCAGCCAAAAACATTCAGTACTTC
.,TRBJ2-7,13,TRBV21-1,.,CASSRDLSVEQYF,TGTGCCAGCAGCCGGGACTTATCTGTGGAGCAGTACTTC
TRBD1,TRBJ2-7,15,TRBV27,.,CASSLSGTGTAEQYF,TGTGCCAGCAGTTTATCTGGGACAGGGACTGCCGAGCAGTACTTC
TRBD2,TRBJ2-4,19,TRBV27,.,CASSLSLRGLTSGWDIQYF,TGTGCCAGCAGTTTATCGTTGAGGGGGCTGACTAGCGGATGGGACATTCAGTACTTC
.,TRBJ2-1,16,TRBV5-4,.,CASSLVSVNSYNEQFF,TGTGCCAGCAGCTTAGTCAGCGTAAACTCCTACAATGAGCAGTTCTTC
.,TRBJ1-6,16,TRBV4-2,.,CASSPGEGSYNSPLHF,TGTGCCAGCAGCCCAGGGGAGGGCTCCTATAATTCACCCCTCCACTTT
.,TRBJ2-7,15,TRBV14,.,CASRHTGAPSYEQYF,TGTGCCAGCAGACATACGGGAGCCCCATCCTACGAGCAGTACTTC
.,TRBJ2-5,13,TRBV10-3,few,CAISEGRSGTQYF,TGTGCCATCAGTGAGGGGCGGAGCGGGACCCAGTACTTC
.,TRBJ2-3,15,TRBV6-5,.,CASSYSAGSTDTQYF,TGTGCCAGCAGTTACTCTGCGGGGAGCACAGATACGCAGTATTTT
TRBD1,TRBJ2-7,13,TRBV10-2,.,CATGGQGSYEQYF,TGCGCCACCGGAGGACAGGGGTCCTACGAGCAGTACTTC
.,TRBJ2-2,12,TRBV6-5,.,CASSLVTGELFF,TGTGCCAGCAGCCTAGTTACCGGGGAGCTGTTTTTT
.,TRBJ2-1,16,TRBV5-1,few,CASSLPADSSYNEQFF,TGCGCCAGCAGCTTACCCGCTGATAGCTCCTACAATGAGCAGTTCTTC
TRBD1,TRBJ2-7,15,TRBV4-3,.,CASSQEWTGTYEQYF,TGCGCCAGCAGCCAAGAGTGGACAGGGACATACGAGCAGTACTTC
.,TRBJ2-1,14,TRBV29-1,.,CSVEGGYSSDEQFF,TGCAGCGTTGAGGGCGGGTACTCTAGCGATGAGCAGTTCTTC
.,TRBJ1-1,15,TRBV2,once,CASRSRGGRNTEAFF,TGTGCCAGCAGGTCGAGAGGGGGACGGAACACTGAAGCTTTCTTT
TRBD2,TRBJ2-3,14,TRBV19,.,CASSLSGRPDTQYF,TGTGCCAGTAGCCTTAGCGGGAGGCCAGATACGCAGTATTTT
TRBD1,TRBJ2-2,16,TRBV9,.,CASSATGTGNTGELFF,TGTGCCAGCAGCGCAACCGGGACAGGGAACACCGGGGAGCTGTTTTTT
TRBD1,TRBJ1-2,17,TRBV3-1/TRBV3-2,.,CASSQSRGRRTGSGYTF,TGTGCCAGCAGCCAATCGAGGGGGCGTCGGACAGGGAGCGGCTACACCTTC